This TCR beta chain was observed in a study of cytomegalovirus exposure and HLA in healthy donors. The study's findings and limits: Specificity for CMV antigens was confirmed in vitro for a few of the CMV-associated chains. Earlier analysis looked at TCR beta V segments, and most were productive about 87% or about 30% of the time. Later on, a genetic analysis was performed. It linked a missense variant in DCLRE1C with V- and J-gene trimming of TCR beta.

Comments on this clone: Antigen: not known.

Vbeta (60) and Jbeta (13) primers were used in the PCR. Measured with immunoSEQ multiplex PCR; TCRdb has only the in-frame clones, and not every one. The table lists about 160,000 clones, about 80% of them singletons. The specimen sequenced was PBMCs. The receptor comes from a man aged 25-40 years in good health and CMV-seronegative.

The CDR3 spells CASSLNVRVSSPLHF. The DNA for the CDR3 is TGTGCCAGCAGCTTAAATGTACGGGTCTCCTCACCCCTCCACTTT. The rearrangement links TRBV7-2 to TRBJ1-6; no reliable D call. The germline V and J ends were trimmed by 2 bases and 10 bases, with 15 bases remaining between them. The CDR3 runs to 15 residues. CDR1 and CDR2 (germline): SGHTA, FQGNSA.